This is a list of T cell receptor beta chains from one sample in a study of Tregs in tolerant kidney transplant recipients. Using immunoSEQ multiplex PCR, the repertoire was profiled, and TCRdb retains in-frame clones only, with some absent. The table has around 75,000 clones, approximately 91% seen once. The sequencing here drew on CD4+ T cells from blood, taken before the transplant. These TCRs come from a human donor who received a combined kidney and bone marrow transplant. The CDR3 runs from the conserved cysteine through the conserved F or W. The D gene is left open where the match is weak. Rows may omit the clone size; those that give it use once, few, many or a size class.

cdr3_aa: CASSPQGSRVGQPQHF; cdr3_nt: TGTGCCAGCTCACCACAGGGGTCCAGGGTTGGTCAGCCCCAGCATTTT; d_call: .; clone_size: few; j_call: TRBJ1-5; v_call: TRBV18
cdr3_aa: CASSPVGGTYQETQYF; cdr3_nt: TGTGCCAGCAGCCCCGTAGGGGGTACGTACCAAGAGACCCAGTACTTC; d_call: .; clone_size: .; j_call: TRBJ2-5; v_call: TRBV4-2
cdr3_aa: CASYNRDRGMNTEAFF; cdr3_nt: TGTGCCAGCTACAACCGGGACAGGGGAATGAACACTGAAGCTTTCTTT; d_call: TRBD1; clone_size: .; j_call: TRBJ1-1; v_call: TRBV28
cdr3_aa: CASSLLGQGGSSGANVLTF; cdr3_nt: TGTGCCAGCAGTTTATTGGGACAGGGGGGGAGCTCTGGGGCCAACGTCCTGACTTTC; d_call: TRBD1; clone_size: .; j_call: TRBJ2-6; v_call: TRBV27
cdr3_aa: CASTGTPRTYEQYF; cdr3_nt: TGTGCCAGCACCGGGACACCTAGGACCTACGAGCAGTACTTC; d_call: .; clone_size: once; j_call: TRBJ2-7; v_call: TRBV2
cdr3_aa: CASSGTGGGQPQHF; cdr3_nt: TGTGCCAGTAGTGGTACAGGGGGAGGTCAGCCCCAGCATTTT; d_call: TRBD1; clone_size: .; j_call: TRBJ1-5; v_call: TRBV19
cdr3_aa: CASSGLAGSPYNEQFF; cdr3_nt: TGCGCCAGCAGCGGACTAGCGGGGTCCCCTTACAATGAGCAGTTCTTC; d_call: TRBD2; clone_size: .; j_call: TRBJ2-1; v_call: TRBV5-1
cdr3_aa: CASSQLQGNNEQFF; cdr3_nt: TGTGCCAGCAGCCAGCTCCAGGGGAACAATGAGCAGTTCTTC; d_call: .; clone_size: .; j_call: TRBJ2-1; v_call: TRBV4-2
cdr3_aa: CASRPDRVGNTEAFF; cdr3_nt: TGTGCCAGCAGACCGGACAGGGTGGGGAACACTGAAGCTTTCTTT; d_call: TRBD1; clone_size: once; j_call: TRBJ1-1; v_call: TRBV11-2
cdr3_aa: CASSQRSGILTDTQYF; cdr3_nt: TGCGCCAGCAGCCAAAGGAGCGGGATCCTGACAGATACGCAGTATTTT; d_call: TRBD2; clone_size: .; j_call: TRBJ2-3; v_call: TRBV4-1
cdr3_aa: CSVASGMGPDTQYF; cdr3_nt: TGCAGCGTTGCAAGCGGGATGGGACCAGATACGCAGTATTTT; d_call: TRBD2; clone_size: .; j_call: TRBJ2-3; v_call: TRBV29-1
cdr3_aa: CASSLYAPGTSDSYEQYF; cdr3_nt: TGTGCCAGCAGTTTATATGCCCCCGGGACTAGCGACTCCTACGAGCAGTACTTC; d_call: TRBD2; clone_size: .; j_call: TRBJ2-7; v_call: TRBV28
cdr3_aa: CASSLWRAPEAFF; cdr3_nt: TGTGCCAGCAGTTTATGGCGAGCTCCTGAAGCTTTCTTT; d_call: .; clone_size: .; j_call: TRBJ1-1; v_call: TRBV28
cdr3_aa: CASRKTAEETQYF; cdr3_nt: TGTGCCAGCCGAAAGACAGCAGAAGAGACCCAGTACTTC; d_call: .; clone_size: .; j_call: TRBJ2-5; v_call: TRBV28
cdr3_aa: CASSPSGQGRETQYF; cdr3_nt: TGTGCCAGCAGCCCGTCGGGACAGGGGAGGGAGACCCAGTACTTC; d_call: TRBD1; clone_size: medium-sized; j_call: TRBJ2-5; v_call: TRBV7-3
cdr3_aa: CASSEESRSRYEQYF; cdr3_nt: TGTGCCAGCAGTGAAGAGTCTAGATCCCGCTACGAGCAGTACTTC; d_call: .; clone_size: .; j_call: TRBJ2-7; v_call: TRBV2
cdr3_aa: CASSPDSTHQREGTDTQYF; cdr3_nt: TGTGCCAGCAGCCCGGACTCAACCCATCAGCGGGAGGGTACAGATACGCAGTATTTT; d_call: TRBD2; clone_size: once; j_call: TRBJ2-3; v_call: TRBV7-6
cdr3_aa: CAISKEGRTGNQPQHF; cdr3_nt: TGTGCCATCAGTAAGGAGGGGAGGACGGGCAATCAGCCCCAGCATTTT; d_call: .; clone_size: .; j_call: TRBJ1-5; v_call: TRBV10-3
cdr3_aa: CASSETSGRWDSYYNEQFF; cdr3_nt: TGCGCCAGCAGTGAGACTAGCGGGAGATGGGATTCTTACTACAATGAGCAGTTCTTC; d_call: TRBD2; clone_size: .; j_call: TRBJ2-1; v_call: TRBV10-1
cdr3_aa: CAWSVGIAGVHEQYF; cdr3_nt: TGTGCCTGGAGTGTAGGTATAGCGGGAGTACACGAGCAGTACTTC; d_call: TRBD2; clone_size: .; j_call: TRBJ2-7; v_call: TRBV30
cdr3_aa: CASSGIWTSGSNEQFF; cdr3_nt: TGTGCCAGCAGCGGAATTTGGACTAGCGGGAGTAATGAGCAGTTCTTC; d_call: TRBD2; clone_size: .; j_call: TRBJ2-1; v_call: TRBV9
cdr3_aa: CASSFLGAGDGEQYF; cdr3_nt: TGTGCCAGCAGCTTTCTCGGGGCAGGGGACGGCGAGCAGTACTTC; d_call: .; clone_size: once; j_call: TRBJ2-7; v_call: TRBV11-1
cdr3_aa: CASSQDSAGGGTDTQYF; cdr3_nt: TGTGCCAGCAGCCAAGATTCAGCGGGAGGCGGCACAGATACGCAGTATTTT; d_call: TRBD2; clone_size: .; j_call: TRBJ2-3; v_call: TRBV4-2
cdr3_aa: CASSEASKVGSTGELFF; cdr3_nt: TGTGCCAGCAGTGAAGCTTCGAAGGTCGGGAGCACCGGGGAGCTGTTTTTT; d_call: .; clone_size: .; j_call: TRBJ2-2; v_call: TRBV6-1
cdr3_aa: CASSSRVRDEQYF; cdr3_nt: TGTGCCAGCAGTTCCAGGGTCCGGGACGAGCAGTACTTC; d_call: .; clone_size: .; j_call: TRBJ2-7; v_call: TRBV28
cdr3_aa: CASSQPTGTGAFNEQFF; cdr3_nt: TGTGCCAGCAGCCAACCTACCGGGACAGGGGCCTTCAATGAGCAGTTCTTC; d_call: TRBD1; clone_size: .; j_call: TRBJ2-1; v_call: TRBV14
cdr3_aa: CAGEWGPYYGYTF; cdr3_nt: TGTGCCGGGGAATGGGGGCCCTACTATGGCTACACCTTC; d_call: .; clone_size: .; j_call: TRBJ1-2; v_call: TRBV30
cdr3_aa: CASSLNYPDRDEQFF; cdr3_nt: TGTGCCAGCAGTCTAAATTACCCCGACAGGGATGAGCAGTTCTTC; d_call: TRBD1; clone_size: .; j_call: TRBJ2-1; v_call: TRBV27